This passage covers 9 T cell receptor beta chains from one sample sequenced in a study of T cell repertoires in cytomegalovirus infection. Each CDR3 protein is one row after TCRdb ran MiXCR on the reads. Of some 180,000 distinct CDR3 sequences listed, roughly 9% are singletons. What was sequenced was PBMCs. These TCRs come from a human donor in good health (CMV status not recorded). Some clones in this sample may be carry-over from other donors' samples.

This clonotype came up many times. CDR3 nucleotide sequence: TGTGCCAGCAGTTTATTTCCCCTTCACTTGAGAGATTTCCGCTCCTACAATGAGCAGTTCTTC. Its translation is CASSLFPLHLRDFRSYNEQFF. The chain employs TRBV27 and TRBJ2-1; no reliable D call. Germline loops: CDR1 MNHEY, CDR2 SMNVEV (reference sequence). The CDR3 totals 21 residues. V lost 1 base and J lost 0, with 25 bases in between.

This CDR3 is CASRGADNQPQHF. CDR3 nucleotide sequence: TGTGCCAGCAGGGGAGCCGACAATCAGCCCCAGCATTTT. The chain joins TRBV27 to TRBJ1-5, with D unresolved. V lost 6 bases to trimming and J lost 3 bases, with 9 bases between them. The CDR3 covers 13 residues. Germline CDR1 and CDR2: MNHEY and SMNVEV (reference sequence).

In its sample, this clonotype was seen many times. This sequence joins TRBV15 and TRBJ2-3; 10 bases map to TRBD1. J lost 4 bases, V lost 7 bases, and 8 bases had no gene match. The CDR3 consists of 15 residues. CDR1 and CDR2 (germline): LNHNV, YYDKDF (reference sequence). CDR3 amino acids: CATTRDRGMADTQYF. The DNA of the CDR3 is TGTGCCACCACCCGGGACAGGGGCATGGCAGATACGCAGTATTTT.

This clonotype was seen repeatedly, ten times or more. V is TRBV12-3 or TRBV12-4 and J is TRBJ1-1; 7 positions agree with TRBD1. The CDR3 has 13 amino acids. V lost 6 bases to trimming and J lost 5 bases; unmatched junction nucleotides: 6. The CDR3 here is CASSRQGRTEAFF. CDR3 bases: TGTGCCAGCAGCCGACAGGGTCGGACTGAAGCTTTCTTT.

This clonotype was observed a handful of times. The rearrangement uses TRBV9 and TRBJ1-1; D perhaps matches TRBD1 (5 bases). V shed 0 bases and J shed 4 bases, with 13 bases lying between them. The germline CDR1 and CDR2 sequences are SGDLS and YYNGEE. The CDR3 consists of 15 residues. Here the CDR3 reads CASSVGGSPGTEAFF. The CDR3 nucleotides read TGTGCCAGCAGCGTAGGGGGCAGCCCGGGCACTGAAGCTTTCTTT.

This clonotype was picked up a small number of times. This sequence joins TRBV5-8 and TRBJ2-1; possibly TRBD1 for D (6 bases). The ends were cut back, 4 bases at V and 5 bases at J, with 16 bases in the middle. The CDR3 totals 15 residues. Looked up from germline, CDR1 is SGHTS and CDR2 is YDEGEE. The CDR3 spells CASSGNRARNNEQFF. The CDR3 nucleotides are TGTGCCAGCAGCGGAAACAGGGCGAGGAACAATGAGCAGTTCTTC.

This clonotype was detected ten times or more. The gene calls are TRBV5-3 and TRBJ1-5, with a possible D match to TRBD1 (6 bases). TRBV5-3 is classed as an ORF, of uncertain function. This CDR3 has 18 residues. Trimming cost V 1 base and J 0 bases, with 17 bases left between them. The CDR3 protein is CARSLLRKDSYSNQPQHF. DNA of the CDR3: TGTGCCAGAAGCTTGCTGCGAAAGGACAGTTATAGCAATCAGCCCCAGCATTTT.

This clonotype occurred many times. The rearrangement joins TRBV7-2 to TRBJ1-5; 10 positions match TRBD1. There are 17 residues in the CDR3. Unmatched junction bases numbered 11, after V lost 6 bases and J lost 3 bases. Germline assignment: CDR1 SGHTA and CDR2 FQGNSA. CDR3 sequence reads: CASRPGGQGHPNQPQHF. The CDR3 DNA follows: TGTGCCAGCAGGCCAGGGGGACAGGGGCACCCCAATCAGCCCCAGCATTTT.

The rearrangement joins TRBV20-1 to TRBJ2-1, with D possibly being TRBD2 (5 bases). The germline V gene has CDR1 DFQATT and CDR2 SNEGSKA (reference sequence). The CDR3 extends over 15 amino acids. V was shortened by 2 bases and J by 1 base, with 12 bases between the two germline ends. The CDR3 sequence is CSARPAPGSYNEQFF. The CDR3 DNA reads as TGCAGTGCTAGACCCGCGCCGGGGTCCTACAATGAGCAGTTCTTC.